Included here is one TCR beta chain sequence, with context. Antigen unknown. Profiling relied on immunoSEQ multiplex PCR, and the TCRdb table lists in-frame clones only, not all of them. Among some 2,500,000 clones, about nine tenths were seen once, and the ten largest hold approximately 0.4%. This record belongs to a study of shared clonotypes between healthy human individuals. CDR1 is SGHVS and CDR2 is FQNEAQ in the germline V gene. This CDR3 spans 14 amino acids. Trimming removed 5 bases at V and 5 bases at J, with 14 bases between. General observations from the study: The study found lower generation probabilities in non-shared clonotypes than in those shared by all four donors.

The rearrangement links TRBV7-8 to TRBJ2-3; TRBD1 is a possible D gene (5 bases). The sample was naive CD4+ T cells from PBMCs. Subset noted: CD45RA+ positively selected. This sequence was found in a man between 18 and 29 years old in good health. Some clones in this sample may be carry-over from other donors' samples. As DNA, the CDR3 is TGTGCCAGCAGCCCTTGGGGCACGGTAGATACGCAGTATTTT. Amino acid sequence: CASSPWGTVDTQYF.